This entry is about one T cell receptor (beta chain). The antigen is undetermined. The sample comes from a study of graft-versus-host responses after intestinal transplantation. In the study overall: Each recipient received a multivisceral, liver-intestinal, or isolated intestinal graft. Anti-thymocyte globulin induction, then tacrolimus and steroids for about three years, went to all recipients. Study-level findings and limits: Subjects displaying graft-donor T cell macrochimerism possessed elevated graft-versus-host to host-versus-graft clonal ratios inside allografts. There was an association between peak levels of circulating GvH clones and early post-transplant HvG declines.

Sequencing used immunoSEQ multiplex PCR; TCRdb keeps in-frame clones, though not all of them. The data show around 100,000 clones, 93% seen once. CDR1 and CDR2 from the germline V gene are MGHDK and SYGVNS. V gave up 4 bases and J gave up 5 bases; unmatched junction bases: 6. The CDR3 contains 14 residues. This sequence originates from a human donor who received an intestinal transplant. Sequenced here: unstimulated CD8+ T cells sorted from spleen or lymph node cells, sampled before intestinal transplant. V is TRBV25-1 and J is TRBJ2-7; 9 bases fit TRBD2. CDR3 residues: CASSAPGLANEQYF. In nucleotides, the CDR3 is TGTGCCAGCAGTGCACCGGGACTAGCTAACGAGCAGTACTTC.